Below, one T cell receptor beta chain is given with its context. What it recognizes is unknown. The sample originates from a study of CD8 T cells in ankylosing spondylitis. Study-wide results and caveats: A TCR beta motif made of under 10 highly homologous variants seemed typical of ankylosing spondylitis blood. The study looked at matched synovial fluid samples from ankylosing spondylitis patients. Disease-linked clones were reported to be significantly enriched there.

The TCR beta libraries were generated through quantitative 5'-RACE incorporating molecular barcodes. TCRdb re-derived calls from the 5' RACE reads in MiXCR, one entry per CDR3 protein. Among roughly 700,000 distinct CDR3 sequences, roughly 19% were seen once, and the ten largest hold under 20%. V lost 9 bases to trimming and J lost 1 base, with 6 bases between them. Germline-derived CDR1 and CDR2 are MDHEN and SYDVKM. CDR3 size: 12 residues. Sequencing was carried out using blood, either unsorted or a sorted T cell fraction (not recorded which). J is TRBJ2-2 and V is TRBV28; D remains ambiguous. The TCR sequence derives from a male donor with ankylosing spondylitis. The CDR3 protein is CASRENTGELFF. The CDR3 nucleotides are TGTGCCAGTCGCGAGAACACCGGGGAGCTGTTTTTT.